These 19 T cell receptor beta chains came from one sample sequenced in a study of cytotoxic CD8 clonotypes in ibrutinib-treated CLL. This table comes from immunoSEQ multiplex PCR, and its TCRdb copy is limited to in-frame clones, with some not included. There are roughly 250,000 clones in the sample; roughly 70% occur only once, and 15% lies in the top ten. The sample was PBMCs, taken after 24 months of ibrutinib treatment. These TCRs come from a human donor with chronic lymphocytic leukemia.

This rearrangement joins TRBV9 to TRBJ2-2; 11 nucleotides match TRBD2. Germline trimming cut 3 bases from V and 0 bases from J; bases unmatched to any gene: 4. The CDR3 runs to 17 residues. Germline assignment: CDR1 SGDLS and CDR2 YYNGEE. This CDR3 is CASSDLAGGPNTGELFF. CDR3 in DNA: TGTGCCAGCAGCGACCTAGCGGGAGGACCGAACACCGGGGAGCTGTTTTTT. Full variable domain (remainder filled in from reference TRBV9 and TRBJ2-2): DSGVTQTPKHLITATGQRVTLRCSPRSGDLSVYWYQQSLDQGLQFLIQYYNGEERAKGNILERFSAQQFPDLHSELNLSSLELGDSALYFCASSDLAGGPNTGELFFGEGSRLTVL.

This chain uses TRBV9 with TRBJ2-1; D may be TRBD2 (5 bases). Germline lookup yields CDR1 SGDLS and CDR2 YYNGEE. V lost 0 bases and J 0 bases, leaving 16 bases between the germline ends. The CDR3 covers 18 residues. CDR3 coding DNA: TGTGCCAGCAGCGTAGATAGGAGGACCGCAAGCTCCTACAATGAGCAGTTCTTC. Its translation is CASSVDRRTASSYNEQFF.

The chain has TRBV7-3 and TRBJ2-7; D ambiguous. Germline V CDR1 and CDR2: SGHTA, FQGTGA. V was pared by 4 bases and J by 6 bases, with 13 bases between. The CDR3 totals 13 residues. The CDR3 nucleotides read TGTGCCAGCAGCTCACAAATGGGATCCGAGCAGTACTTC. Amino acid sequence: CASSSQMGSEQYF.

This chain uses TRBV15 with TRBJ2-7; no clear D. Trimming stripped 0 bases from V and 5 bases from J, with 5 bases between. Germline V gene lookup returns CDR1 LNHNV and CDR2 YYDKDF (reference sequence). There are 12 residues in the CDR3. The CDR3 sequence: CATSRDSNEQYF. For the CDR3, the DNA is TGTGCCACCAGCAGAGATTCGAACGAGCAGTACTTC.

The rearrangement joins TRBV29-1 to TRBJ1-4, with D perhaps matching TRBD1 (5 bases). Germline V gene sequence: CDR1 SQVTM, CDR2 ANQGSEA. V was shortened by 4 bases and J by 8 bases, with 20 bases between the two germline ends. The CDR3 loop spans 15 amino acids. CDR3 protein: CSVARDGFQGEKLFF. The DNA of the CDR3 is TGCAGCGTTGCTAGGGACGGGTTCCAGGGAGAAAAACTGTTTTTT.

The chain carries TRBV27 and TRBJ2-7; D may be TRBD1 (6 bases). The V end lost 4 bases, the J end lost 1 base, and 20 bases lay between the germline ends. CDR1 MNHEY and CDR2 SMNVEV come from the germline V gene (reference sequence). The CDR3 has 17 residues. The DNA for the CDR3 is TGTGCCAGCAGTTCCGACCCGACAGGCTACATATCCTACGAGCAGTACTTC. Translating it yields CASSSDPTGYISYEQYF.

This chain links TRBV28 with TRBJ1-2; no reliable D call. V was shortened by 5 bases and J by 4 bases, with 14 bases between the two germline ends. This CDR3 is 14 amino acids long. Germline V lookup: CDR1 MDHEN, CDR2 SYDVKM. The CDR3 loop is CASSPGLSFYGYTF. The CDR3 DNA reads as TGTGCCAGCAGTCCTGGCCTCTCATTCTATGGCTACACCTTC.

The rearrangement uses TRBV6-5 and TRBJ2-7; 9 bases match TRBD1. Germline CDR1 and CDR2: MNHEY and SVGAGI. There are 14 residues in the CDR3. The trim removed 4 bases at V and 3 bases at J, leaving 4 bases unmatched. This chain's CDR3 is CASSSGTGYYEQYF. CDR3 DNA sequence: TGTGCCAGCAGTTCCGGGACAGGGTACTACGAGCAGTACTTC.

A few counts support this clone. This sequence joins TRBV25-1 and TRBJ1-1, with D hard to call. The ends were cut back, 3 bases at V and 8 bases at J, with 10 bases in the middle. The CDR3 is 12 amino acids. The germline V gene has CDR1 MGHDK and CDR2 SYGVNS. This CDR3 is CASSDGLGEAFF. DNA of the CDR3: TGTGCCAGCAGTGACGGTTTGGGGGAAGCTTTCTTT.

This clone appeared a few times. The J gene is TRBJ2-1, the V gene TRBV29-1, with a weak D call TRBD2 (6 bases). Germline V gene data show CDR1 as SQVTM and CDR2 as ANQGSEA. The ends were cut back, 0 bases at V and 2 bases at J, with 14 bases in the middle. The CDR3 totals 16 residues. The CDR3 protein is CSVEDFSGETYNEQFF. The CDR3 DNA reads as TGCAGCGTTGAAGATTTCTCGGGAGAAACCTACAATGAGCAGTTCTTC.

This clone came up a few times. The chain recombines TRBV28 with TRBJ2-7; 10 bases are a match to TRBD1. The germline CDR1 and CDR2 sequences are MDHEN and SYDVKM. With 6 bases clipped from V and 6 bases from J, the junction kept 2 bases outside the gene matches. This CDR3 comprises 12 residues. The CDR3 region is CASRDRGREQYF. In DNA form, the CDR3 reads TGTGCCAGCAGAGACAGGGGGCGCGAGCAGTACTTC. Combining the CDR3 with reference TRBV28 and TRBJ2-7 gives the whole variable domain DVKVTQSSRYLVKRTGEKVFLECVQDMDHENMFWYRQDPGLGLRLIYFSYDVKMKEKGDIPEGYSVSREKKERFSLILESASTNQTSMYLCASRDRGREQYFGPGTRLTVT.

This clone appeared a single time. The rearrangement uses TRBV7-3 and TRBJ2-1; 12 positions match TRBD2. CDR1 SGHTA and CDR2 FQGTGA come from the germline V gene. The CDR3 sequence is 15 residues long. The V and J ends lost 2 bases and 4 bases, in that order; junction bases with no gene match: 0. In DNA, the CDR3 is TGTGCCAGCAGCTTAGGGACTAGCGGGTACAATGAGCAGTTCTTC. Amino acids: CASSLGTSGYNEQFF.

This clone was counted only a few times. J is TRBJ2-1 and V is TRBV10-3; tentatively, D is TRBD1 (5 bases). Germline V gene data show CDR1 as ENHRY and CDR2 as SYGVKD. The CDR3 sequence is 15 residues long. Trimming left V 2 bases short and J 4 bases short, with 12 bases between. The CDR3 sequence is CAISEEGVGYNEQFF. In nucleotides, the CDR3 is TGTGCCATCAGTGAGGAAGGGGTGGGGTACAATGAGCAGTTCTTC.

The V call is TRBV5-1, the J call TRBJ2-3; possibly TRBD1 for D (6 bases). Per the germline V gene, CDR1 is SGHRS and CDR2 is YFSETQ. Trimming pared 3 bases from V and 6 bases from J, leaving 26 bases between. The CDR3 is 18 amino acids. This CDR3 is CASSSKQGVGVTSDTQYF. In DNA form, the CDR3 reads TGCGCCAGCAGCTCGAAACAGGGAGTTGGGGTCACGTCGGATACGCAGTATTTT.

The CDR3 protein is CASSYSGAARAFF. As DNA, the CDR3 is TGTGCCAGCAGTTACTCGGGCGCAGCCAGGGCTTTCTTT. This chain links TRBV6-5 with TRBJ1-1; no firm D call. Germline assignment: CDR1 MNHEY and CDR2 SVGAGI. The CDR3 has 13 amino acids. Trimming took 0 bases from V and 11 from J, leaving 13 bases between them.

The rearrangement links TRBV2 to TRBJ2-3; D remains unclear. The germline gives CDR1 SNHLY, CDR2 FYNNEI. The CDR3 runs 14 residues. V was cut by 3 bases and J by 3 bases, with 10 bases left in between. CDR3 sequence reads: CASSEGLGTDTQYF. DNA for the CDR3: TGTGCCAGCAGTGAGGGCCTCGGGACAGATACGCAGTATTTT.

The chain combines TRBV15 with TRBJ1-3; 7 nucleotides line up with TRBD1. Germline CDR1 is LNHNV and CDR2 is YYDKDF (reference sequence). V shed 0 bases, J shed 2 bases, and the junction held 1 base outside the gene matches. This CDR3 has 15 residues. DNA for the CDR3: TGTGCCACCAGCAGAGACAGGGGGGCTGGAAACACCATATATTTT. Encoded protein: CATSRDRGAGNTIYF.

The chain recombines TRBV5-6 with TRBJ1-3; possibly TRBD1 for D (6 bases). Germline V lookup: CDR1 SGHDT, CDR2 YYEEEE. Between the trimmed V and J ends, which lost 0 bases and 11 bases, there was a span of 6 bases. The CDR3 consists of 11 residues. The CDR3 loop reads CASSLEGAIYF. The CDR3 DNA reads as TGTGCCAGCAGCTTGGAGGGGGCCATATATTTT.

The J gene is TRBJ2-1, the V gene TRBV10-3; D uncertain. V was cut by 4 bases and J by 4 bases, with 5 bases left in between. Germline V gene data show CDR1 as ENHRY and CDR2 as SYGVKD. The CDR3 sequence is 12 residues long. CDR3 DNA: TGTGCCATCAGTGTCGGGTACAATGAGCAGTTCTTC. It specifies CAISVGYNEQFF.